The 27 T cell receptor beta chains presented below share a single source sample, sequenced in a study of neoadjuvant anti-PD-1 for oral cavity cancer. The data were produced by immunoSEQ multiplex PCR, yet TCRdb's version contains in-frame clones alone and is incomplete. The table lists under 8,500 clones, 70% of them singletons, with 2.9% in the top ten. Time point indicated: after neoadjuvant nivolumab, at surgical resection. The material sequenced was PBMCs, taken after nivolumab (anti-PD-1) treatment. The receptors shown here come from a person between 40 and 79 years old with oral cavity squamous cell carcinoma.

The gene calls are TRBV28 and TRBJ1-6; D not certain. Trimming stripped 8 bases from V and 5 bases from J, with 7 bases between. Germline values: CDR1 MDHEN, CDR2 SYDVKM. The CDR3 is 12 amino acids. The CDR3 is CASGLDNSPLHF. DNA of the CDR3: TGTGCCAGCGGCCTAGATAATTCACCCCTCCACTTT.

J is TRBJ1-4 and V is TRBV5-6; no clear D. V shed 2 bases and J shed 8 bases, with 7 bases lying between them. This CDR3 has 12 residues. Germline-derived CDR1 and CDR2 are SGHDT and YYEEEE. This CDR3 reads CASSFNQEKLFF. The CDR3 DNA reads TGTGCCAGCAGCTTCAACCAGGAAAAACTGTTTTTT.

This clone was detected a few times. The J gene is TRBJ2-1, the V gene TRBV28; possible D gene TRBD2, 6 bases. The ends were cut back, 7 bases at V and 10 bases at J, with 20 bases in the middle. The germline V gene encodes CDR1 MDHEN and CDR2 SYDVKM. CDR3 length: 14 residues. The chain's CDR3 is CASTLAGRYEEQFF. The CDR3 coding sequence is TGTGCCAGCACCTTGGCGGGACGCTACGAGGAGCAGTTCTTC.

This clone is medium-sized. DNA for the CDR3: TGTGCCAGCAGCTCGGGACTAGTAGGGAGACAGACCCAGTACTTC. As protein: CASSSGLVGRQTQYF. The rearrangement uses TRBV5-4 and TRBJ2-5; 8 bases match TRBD2. Looked up from germline, CDR1 is SGHNT and CDR2 is YYREEE (reference sequence). There are 15 residues in the CDR3. The V segment lost 3 bases and the J segment 6 bases; nucleotides outside the gene matches: 10.

This clone was counted a few times. This rearrangement joins TRBV7-8 to TRBJ1-5; 8 nucleotides agree with TRBD1. Germline V gene sequence: CDR1 SGHVS, CDR2 FQNEAQ. The CDR3 length is 16 residues. Trimming cost V 1 base and J 6 bases; bases outside gene matches: 8. The DNA of the CDR3 is TGTGCCAGCAGCTTAGGAGCAGGGGGCATGGGTCAGCCCCAGCATTTT. This codes for CASSLGAGGMGQPQHF.

The genes are TRBV27 and TRBJ1-5; 8 nucleotides align to TRBD1. CDR1 MNHEY and CDR2 SMNVEV come from the germline V gene (reference sequence). The CDR3 totals 17 residues. Trimming cost V 0 bases and J 3 bases; bases outside gene matches: 7. CDR3 loop: CASSLSGTGLDNQPQHF. The CDR3 DNA follows: TGTGCCAGCAGTTTATCCGGGACAGGACTTGACAATCAGCCCCAGCATTTT.

The J gene is TRBJ2-3, the V gene TRBV12-5; a weak D match, TRBD2 (6 bases). The CDR3 is made up of 13 amino acids. Trimming cost V 7 bases and J 1 base, with 9 bases left between them. Germline V gene data show CDR1 as LGHNT and CDR2 as FRNRAP. The CDR3 bases are TGTGCTAGTGCCTGGGGGGGCACAGATACGCAGTATTTT. Translating gives CASAWGGTDTQYF.

The chain joins TRBV9 to TRBJ2-3, with no clear D. The CDR3 consists of 13 residues. Trimming left V 0 bases short and J 3 bases short, with 5 bases between. Per germline, CDR1 SGDLS and CDR2 YYNGEE. CDR3 in DNA: TGTGCCAGCAGCGTAGGATCAACAGATACGCAGTATTTT. Translation: CASSVGSTDTQYF.

As concerns this clone: The junction shows a germline mismatch at one end, possibly a read error. The chain has TRBV4-1 and TRBJ2-7, with 8 bases identical to TRBD1. The CDR3 contains 15 residues. CDR1 MGHRA and CDR2 YSYEKL come from the germline V gene. CDR3 loop: CASSQVDAGGYKQYF. The CDR3, as DNA: TGCGCCAGCAGCCAAGTTGATGCAGGGGGCTACAAGCAGTACTTC.

The chain is built from TRBV7-2 and TRBJ1-2; D perhaps matches TRBD1 (6 bases). Germline-derived CDR1 and CDR2 are SGHTA and FQGNSA. V lost 5 bases to trimming and J lost 7 bases, with 17 bases between them. CDR3 length: 14 residues. Here the CDR3 DNA reads TGTGCCAGCAGCGTCCCGGGACAACGTGGTGGCTACACCTTC. Translation: CASSVPGQRGGYTF.

This clone turned up a few times. The V gene is TRBV6-6, the J gene TRBJ1-5; unclear D gene. V was clipped by 4 bases and J by 4 bases, with 5 bases between them. The CDR3 sequence is 12 residues long. Looked up from germline, CDR1 is MNHNY and CDR2 is SVGAGI (reference sequence). For the CDR3, the DNA is TGTGCCAGCAGTTTCTCTAATCAGCCCCAGCATTTT. Its translation: CASSFSNQPQHF.

The V and J genes are TRBV4-1 and TRBJ2-1; 9 bases agree with TRBD1. The V gene end was trimmed by 6 bases and the J gene end by 7 bases; junction bases not matched to a gene: 4. CDR3 size: 13 residues. Germline V gene sequence: CDR1 MGHRA, CDR2 YSYEKL. CDR3 loop: CASRHGQGNEQFF. CDR3 in DNA: TGCGCCAGCAGGCACGGACAGGGGAATGAGCAGTTCTTC.

The rearrangement links TRBV7-8 to TRBJ2-5; D gene ambiguous. The CDR3 loop spans 15 amino acids. Germline-derived CDR1 and CDR2 are SGHVS and FQNEAQ. Trimming left V 0 bases short and J 1 base short, with 9 bases between. The CDR3 reads CASSLASGFQETQYF. CDR3 sequence (DNA): TGTGCCAGCAGCTTAGCCTCAGGATTCCAAGAGACCCAGTACTTC. Variable domain in full (rest from reference TRBV7-8 and TRBJ2-5): GAGVSQSPRYKVAKRGQDVALRCDPISGHVSLFWYQQALGQGPEFLTYFQNEAQLDKSGLPSDRFFAERPEGSVSTLKIQRTQQEDSAVYLCASSLASGFQETQYFGPGTRLLVL.

The V gene is TRBV19, the J gene TRBJ2-3, with 9 bases matching TRBD1. Per germline, CDR1 LNHDA and CDR2 SQIVND (reference sequence). The trim removed 5 bases at V and 4 bases at J, leaving 13 bases unmatched. This CDR3 has 17 amino acids. The CDR3, as DNA: TGTGCCAGTAGTCCCCACCGGGGACAGGGTATATCAGATACGCAGTATTTT. This gives the protein CASSPHRGQGISDTQYF. The full variable domain, with the rest looked up from reference TRBV19 and TRBJ2-3, is DGGITQSPKYLFRKEGQNVTLSCEQNLNHDAMYWYRQDPGQGLRLIYYSQIVNDFQKGDIAEGYSVSREKKESFPLTVTSAQKNPTAFYLCASSPHRGQGISDTQYFGPGTRLTVL.

Concerning this clone itself: Mismatch with germline at one junction end may stem from a read error. The rearrangement uses TRBV18 and TRBJ2-7; 7 bases line up with TRBD2. The V gene's germline CDR1 is KGHSH and CDR2 LQKENI. The CDR3 covers 13 residues. The CDR3: CASSPPGRTSLIF. CDR3 coding DNA: TGTGCCAGCTCACCACCAGGCCGGACTAGTCTCATCTTC.

The gene calls are TRBV18 and TRBJ1-1; a possible D gene is TRBD1 (6 bases). CDR3 length: 14 residues. V was shortened by 8 bases and J by 4 bases, with 17 bases between the two germline ends. Germline V CDR1 and CDR2: KGHSH, LQKENI. CDR3 nucleotides: TGTGCCAGCCAAGACTTGGGACAACTCACTGAAGCTTTCTTT. Translation gives CASQDLGQLTEAFF.

The chain joins TRBV28 to TRBJ2-5; tentative D call: TRBD2 (6 bases). Germline-derived CDR1 and CDR2 are MDHEN and SYDVKM. The germline V and J ends were trimmed by 3 bases and 1 base, with 18 bases remaining between them. This CDR3 contains 17 residues. The CDR3 sequence is CASSFLLEGGGQETQYF. The CDR3, as DNA: TGTGCCAGCAGTTTTCTCCTTGAGGGAGGAGGCCAAGAGACCCAGTACTTC.

This rearrangement joins TRBV10-3 to TRBJ2-7; tentatively, D is TRBD2 (5 bases). The V gene's germline CDR1 is ENHRY and CDR2 SYGVKD. CDR3 length: 15 residues. The V and J ends lost 0 bases and 4 bases respectively, with 13 bases between them. The CDR3 DNA follows: TGTGCCATCAGTGAGTCCTCGGGAAGTGGGTACGAGCAGTACTTC. This sequence encodes CAISESSGSGYEQYF.

This clone has a single count. This rearrangement joins TRBV9 to TRBJ2-2, with TRBD1 identical over 8 bases. V gave up 4 bases and J gave up 7 bases; unmatched junction bases: 9. This CDR3 is 15 amino acids long. Germline values: CDR1 SGDLS, CDR2 YYNGEE. CDR3 protein: CASSPRTGWFGELFF. The CDR3, as DNA: TGTGCCAGCAGCCCCCGGACAGGGTGGTTCGGGGAGCTGTTTTTT.

This clone was counted a few times. The chain joins TRBV7-2 to TRBJ1-2; a possible D gene is TRBD1 (5 bases). V shed 1 base and J shed 2 bases, with 8 bases lying between them. The CDR3 has 14 amino acids. Germline V lookup: CDR1 SGHTA, CDR2 FQGNSA. CDR3 nucleotides: TGTGCCAGCAGCTTAGGGCCAGGGAACTATGGCTACACCTTC. It translates to CASSLGPGNYGYTF.

The chain recombines TRBV15 with TRBJ1-2; D perhaps matches TRBD1 (6 bases). With 0 bases removed from V and 6 bases from J, the gap between germline ends came to 14 bases. Germline values: CDR1 LNHNV, CDR2 YYDKDF (reference sequence). The CDR3 totals 15 residues. This chain's CDR3 is CATSRDLRGNDGYTF. The DNA for the CDR3 is TGTGCCACCAGCAGAGATCTGAGGGGGAATGATGGCTACACCTTC. The full variable domain, its missing parts supplied by reference TRBV15 and TRBJ1-2, is DAMVIQNPRYQVTQFGKPVTLSCSQTLNHNVMYWYQQKSSQAPKLLFHYYDKDFNNEADTPDNFQSRRPNTSFCFLDIRSPGLGDTAMYLCATSRDLRGNDGYTFGSGTRLTVV.

This clone is termed large. CDR3 loop: CAISEVGRPQHF. CDR3 bases: TGTGCCATCAGTGAAGTAGGGCGGCCCCAGCATTTT. The chain employs TRBV10-3 and TRBJ1-5; D call uncertain. Germline assignment: CDR1 ENHRY and CDR2 SYGVKD. Trimming took off 3 bases at V and 9 bases at J, with 9 bases between the two ends. The CDR3 runs to 12 residues.

V gene TRBV5-6 combines with J gene TRBJ2-2, with unresolved D. The CDR3 is 14 amino acids. V was shortened by 0 bases and J by 4 bases, with 7 bases between the two germline ends. Germline CDR1 and CDR2: SGHDT and YYEEEE. The CDR3, as DNA: TGTGCCAGCAGCTTGGGTTCAGCCACCGGGGAGCTGTTTTTT. Translating gives CASSLGSATGELFF.

V usage is TRBV6-6 and J usage is TRBJ1-2, with a tentative D call TRBD1 (5 bases). The CDR3 is 14 residues long. V was clipped by 11 bases and J by 6 bases, with 22 bases between them. CDR1 and CDR2 from the germline V gene are MNHNY and SVGAGI (reference sequence). CDR3 in amino acids: CAVSDWGRGDGYTF. CDR3 nucleotides: TGTGCCGTGTCCGACTGGGGGAGAGGAGATGGCTACACCTTC.

Notes on this clone: Relative to the germline gene, one junction end is altered; a read error may explain this. This chain connects TRBV30 to TRBJ2-7, with D unclear. Germline CDR1 reads GTSNPN; CDR2 reads SVGIG (reference sequence). CDR3 size: 11 residues. The CDR3 here is CARRGPYEQYF. The CDR3 region has the DNA TGTGCCCGGAGAGGCCCCTACGAGCAGTACTTC.

The chain recombines TRBV2 with TRBJ1-5, with 7 positions matching TRBD1. CDR1 and CDR2 (germline): SNHLY, FYNNEI. V lost 0 bases to trimming and J lost 10 bases; unmatched junction nucleotides: 6. This CDR3 is built from 14 residues. CDR3: CASSEATTGLPQHF. The CDR3 nucleotides are TGTGCCAGCAGTGAAGCGACGACAGGGCTCCCCCAGCATTTT.

This rearrangement joins TRBV9 to TRBJ2-3, with D possibly matching TRBD2 (6 bases). The V gene lost 0 bases and the J gene lost 2 bases, with 13 bases spanning the gap. The CDR3 has 16 amino acids. Per the germline V gene, CDR1 is SGDLS and CDR2 is YYNGEE. Written as DNA, the CDR3 is TGTGCCAGCAGCGTAGGAGGCGGGGAGACCACAGATACGCAGTATTTT. Amino acids: CASSVGGGETTDTQYF.